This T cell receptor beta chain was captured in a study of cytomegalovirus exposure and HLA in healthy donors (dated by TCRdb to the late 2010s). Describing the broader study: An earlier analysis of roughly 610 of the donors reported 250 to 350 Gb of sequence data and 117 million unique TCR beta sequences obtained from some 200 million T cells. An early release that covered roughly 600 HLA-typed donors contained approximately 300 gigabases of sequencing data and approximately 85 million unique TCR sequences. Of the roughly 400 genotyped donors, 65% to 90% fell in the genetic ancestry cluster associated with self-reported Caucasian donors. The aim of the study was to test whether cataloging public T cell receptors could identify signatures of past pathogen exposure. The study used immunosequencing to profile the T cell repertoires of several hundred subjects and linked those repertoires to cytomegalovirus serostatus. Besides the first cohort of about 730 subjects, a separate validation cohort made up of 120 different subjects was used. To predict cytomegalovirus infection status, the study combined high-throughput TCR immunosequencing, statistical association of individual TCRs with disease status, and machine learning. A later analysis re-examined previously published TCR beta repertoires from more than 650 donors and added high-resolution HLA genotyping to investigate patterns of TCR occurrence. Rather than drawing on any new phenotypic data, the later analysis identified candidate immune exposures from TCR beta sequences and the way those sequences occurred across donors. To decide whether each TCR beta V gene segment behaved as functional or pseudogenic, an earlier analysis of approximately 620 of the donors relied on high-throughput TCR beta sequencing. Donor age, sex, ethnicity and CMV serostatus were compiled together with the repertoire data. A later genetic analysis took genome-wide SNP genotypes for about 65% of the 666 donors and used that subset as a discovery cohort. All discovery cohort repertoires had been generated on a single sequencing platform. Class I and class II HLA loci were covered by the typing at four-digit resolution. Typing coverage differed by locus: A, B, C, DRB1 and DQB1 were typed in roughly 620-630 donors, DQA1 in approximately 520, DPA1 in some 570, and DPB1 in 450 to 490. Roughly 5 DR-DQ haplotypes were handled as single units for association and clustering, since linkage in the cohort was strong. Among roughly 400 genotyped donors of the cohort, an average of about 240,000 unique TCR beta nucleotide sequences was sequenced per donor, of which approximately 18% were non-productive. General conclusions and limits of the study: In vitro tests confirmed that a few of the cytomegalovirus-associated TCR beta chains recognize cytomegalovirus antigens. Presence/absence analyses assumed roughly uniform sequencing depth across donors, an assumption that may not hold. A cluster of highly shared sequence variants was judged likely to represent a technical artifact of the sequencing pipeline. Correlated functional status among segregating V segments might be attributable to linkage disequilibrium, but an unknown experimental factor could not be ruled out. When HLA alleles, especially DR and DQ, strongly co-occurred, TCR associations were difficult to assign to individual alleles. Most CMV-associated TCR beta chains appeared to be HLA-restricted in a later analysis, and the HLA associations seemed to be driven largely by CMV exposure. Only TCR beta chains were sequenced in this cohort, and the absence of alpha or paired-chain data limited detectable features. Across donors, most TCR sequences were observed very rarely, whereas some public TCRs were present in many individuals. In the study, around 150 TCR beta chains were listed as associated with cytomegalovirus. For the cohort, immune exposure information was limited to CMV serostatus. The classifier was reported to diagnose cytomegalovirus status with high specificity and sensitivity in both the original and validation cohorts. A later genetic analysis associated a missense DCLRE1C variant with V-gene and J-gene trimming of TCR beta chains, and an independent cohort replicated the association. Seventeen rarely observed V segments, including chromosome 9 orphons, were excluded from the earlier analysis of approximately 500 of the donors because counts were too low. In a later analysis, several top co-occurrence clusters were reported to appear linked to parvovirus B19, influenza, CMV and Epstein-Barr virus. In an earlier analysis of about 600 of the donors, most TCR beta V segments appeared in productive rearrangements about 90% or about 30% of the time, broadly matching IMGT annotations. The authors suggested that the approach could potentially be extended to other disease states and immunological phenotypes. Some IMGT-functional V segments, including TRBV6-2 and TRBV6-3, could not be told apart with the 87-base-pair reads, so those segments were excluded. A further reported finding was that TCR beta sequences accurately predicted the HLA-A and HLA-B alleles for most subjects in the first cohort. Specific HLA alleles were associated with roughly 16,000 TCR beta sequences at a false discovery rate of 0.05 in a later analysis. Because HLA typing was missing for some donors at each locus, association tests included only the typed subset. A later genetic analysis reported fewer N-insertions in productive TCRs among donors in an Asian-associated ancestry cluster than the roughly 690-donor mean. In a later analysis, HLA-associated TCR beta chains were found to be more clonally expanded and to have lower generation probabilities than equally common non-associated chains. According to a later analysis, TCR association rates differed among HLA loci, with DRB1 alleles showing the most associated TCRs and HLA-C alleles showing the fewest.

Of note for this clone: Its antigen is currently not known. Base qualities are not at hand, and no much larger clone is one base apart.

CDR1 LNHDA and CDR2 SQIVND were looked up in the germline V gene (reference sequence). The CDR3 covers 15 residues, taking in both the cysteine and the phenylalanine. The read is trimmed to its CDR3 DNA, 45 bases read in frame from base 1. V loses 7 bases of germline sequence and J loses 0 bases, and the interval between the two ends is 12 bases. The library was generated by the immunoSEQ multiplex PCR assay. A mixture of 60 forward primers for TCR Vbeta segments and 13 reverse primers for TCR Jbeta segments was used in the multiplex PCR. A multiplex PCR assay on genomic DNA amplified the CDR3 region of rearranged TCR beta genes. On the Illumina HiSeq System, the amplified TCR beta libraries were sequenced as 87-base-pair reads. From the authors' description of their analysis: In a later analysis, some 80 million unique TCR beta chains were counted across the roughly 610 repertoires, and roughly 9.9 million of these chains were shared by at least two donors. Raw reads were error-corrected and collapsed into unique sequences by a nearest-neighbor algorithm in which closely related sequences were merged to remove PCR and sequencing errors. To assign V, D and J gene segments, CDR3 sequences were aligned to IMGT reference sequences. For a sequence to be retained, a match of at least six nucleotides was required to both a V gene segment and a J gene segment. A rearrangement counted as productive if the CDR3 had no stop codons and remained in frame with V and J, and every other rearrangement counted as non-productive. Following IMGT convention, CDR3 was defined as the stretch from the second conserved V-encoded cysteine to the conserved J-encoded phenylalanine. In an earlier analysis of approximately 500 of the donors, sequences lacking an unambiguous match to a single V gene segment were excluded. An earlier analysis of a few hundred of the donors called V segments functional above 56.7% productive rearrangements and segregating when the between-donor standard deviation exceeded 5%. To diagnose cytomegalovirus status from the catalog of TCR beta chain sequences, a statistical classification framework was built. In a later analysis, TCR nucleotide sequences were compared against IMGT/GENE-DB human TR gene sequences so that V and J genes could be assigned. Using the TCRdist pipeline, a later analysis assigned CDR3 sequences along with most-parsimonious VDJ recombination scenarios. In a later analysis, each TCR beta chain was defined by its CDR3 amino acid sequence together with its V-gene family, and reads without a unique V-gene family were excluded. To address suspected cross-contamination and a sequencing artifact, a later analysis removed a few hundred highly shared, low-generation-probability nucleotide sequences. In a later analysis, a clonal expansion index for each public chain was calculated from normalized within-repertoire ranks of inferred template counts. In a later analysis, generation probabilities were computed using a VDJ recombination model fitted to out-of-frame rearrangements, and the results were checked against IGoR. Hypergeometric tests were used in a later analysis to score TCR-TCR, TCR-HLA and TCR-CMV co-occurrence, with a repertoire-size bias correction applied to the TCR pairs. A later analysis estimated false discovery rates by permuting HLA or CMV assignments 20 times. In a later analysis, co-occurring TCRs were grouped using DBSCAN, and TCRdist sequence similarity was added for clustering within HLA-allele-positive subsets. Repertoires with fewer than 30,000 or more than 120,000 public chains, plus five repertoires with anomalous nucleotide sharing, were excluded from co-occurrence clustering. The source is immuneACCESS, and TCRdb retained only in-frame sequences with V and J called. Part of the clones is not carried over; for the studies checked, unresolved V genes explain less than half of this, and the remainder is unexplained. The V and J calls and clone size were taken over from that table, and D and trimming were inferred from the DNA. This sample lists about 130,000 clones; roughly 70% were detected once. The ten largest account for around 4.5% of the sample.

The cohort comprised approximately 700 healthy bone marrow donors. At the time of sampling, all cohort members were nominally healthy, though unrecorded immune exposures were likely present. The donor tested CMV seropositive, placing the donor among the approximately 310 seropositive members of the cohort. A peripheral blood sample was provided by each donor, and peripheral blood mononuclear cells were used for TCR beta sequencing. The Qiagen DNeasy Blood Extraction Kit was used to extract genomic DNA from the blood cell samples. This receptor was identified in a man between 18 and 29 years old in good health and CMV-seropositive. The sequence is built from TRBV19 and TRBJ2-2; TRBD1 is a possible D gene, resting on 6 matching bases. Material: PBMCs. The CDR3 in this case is CASKGTPTNTGELFF. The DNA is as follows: TGTGCCAGTAAGGGGACACCAACGAACACCGGGGAGCTGTTTTTT. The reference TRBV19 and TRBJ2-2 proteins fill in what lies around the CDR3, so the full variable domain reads DGGITQSPKYLFRKEGQNVTLSCEQNLNHDAMYWYRQDPGQGLRLIYYSQIVNDFQKGDIAEGYSVSREKKESFPLTVTSAQKNPTAFYLCASKGTPTNTGELFFGEGSRLTVL.